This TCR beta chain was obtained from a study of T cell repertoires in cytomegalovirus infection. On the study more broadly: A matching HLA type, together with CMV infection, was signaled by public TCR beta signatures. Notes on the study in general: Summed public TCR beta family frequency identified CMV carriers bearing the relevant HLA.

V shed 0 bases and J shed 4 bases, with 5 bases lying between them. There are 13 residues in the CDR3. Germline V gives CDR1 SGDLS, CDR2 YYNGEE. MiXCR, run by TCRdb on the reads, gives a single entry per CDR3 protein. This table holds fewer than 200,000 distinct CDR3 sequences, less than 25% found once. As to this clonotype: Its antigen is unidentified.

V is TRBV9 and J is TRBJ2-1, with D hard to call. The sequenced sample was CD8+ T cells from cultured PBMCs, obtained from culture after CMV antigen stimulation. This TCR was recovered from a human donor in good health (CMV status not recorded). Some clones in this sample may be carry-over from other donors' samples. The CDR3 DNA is TGTGCCAGCAGCGTAGAGGATTACAATGAGCAGTTCTTC. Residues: CASSVEDYNEQFF.